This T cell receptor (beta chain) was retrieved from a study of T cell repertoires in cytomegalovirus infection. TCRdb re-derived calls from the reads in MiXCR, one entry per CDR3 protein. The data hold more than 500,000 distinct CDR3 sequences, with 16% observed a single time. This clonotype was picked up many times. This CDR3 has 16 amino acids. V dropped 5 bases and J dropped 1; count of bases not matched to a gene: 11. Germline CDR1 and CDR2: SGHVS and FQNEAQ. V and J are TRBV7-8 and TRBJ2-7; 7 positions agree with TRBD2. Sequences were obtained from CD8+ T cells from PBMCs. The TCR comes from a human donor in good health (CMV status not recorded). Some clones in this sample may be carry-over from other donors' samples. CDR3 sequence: CASSPLGGDLSYEQYF. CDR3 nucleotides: TGTGCCAGCAGCCCGCTTGGGGGGGATTTATCCTACGAGCAGTACTTC.